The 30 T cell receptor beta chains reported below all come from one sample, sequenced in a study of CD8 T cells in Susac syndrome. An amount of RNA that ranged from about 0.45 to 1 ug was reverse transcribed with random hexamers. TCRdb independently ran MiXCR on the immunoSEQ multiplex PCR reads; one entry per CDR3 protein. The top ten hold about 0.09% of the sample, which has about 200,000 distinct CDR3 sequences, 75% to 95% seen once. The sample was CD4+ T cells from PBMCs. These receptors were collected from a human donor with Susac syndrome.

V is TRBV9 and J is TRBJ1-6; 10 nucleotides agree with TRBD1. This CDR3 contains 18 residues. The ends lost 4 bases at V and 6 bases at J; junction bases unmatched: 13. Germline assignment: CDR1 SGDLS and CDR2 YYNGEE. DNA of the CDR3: TGTGCCAGCAGCTCAAATCGACAGGGGGCTCTAGGTAATTCACCCCTCCACTTT. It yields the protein CASSSNRQGALGNSPLHF.

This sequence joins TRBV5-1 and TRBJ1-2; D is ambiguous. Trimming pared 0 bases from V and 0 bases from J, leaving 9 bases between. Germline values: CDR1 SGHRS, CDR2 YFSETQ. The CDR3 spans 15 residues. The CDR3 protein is CASSLEGRANYGYTF. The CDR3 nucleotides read TGCGCCAGCAGCTTGGAAGGCAGAGCTAACTATGGCTACACCTTC.

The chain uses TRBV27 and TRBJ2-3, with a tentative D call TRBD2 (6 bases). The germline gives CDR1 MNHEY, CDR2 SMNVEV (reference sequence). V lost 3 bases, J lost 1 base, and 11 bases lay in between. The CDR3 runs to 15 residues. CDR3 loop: CASSFGGFGTDTQYF. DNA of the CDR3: TGTGCCAGCAGTTTTGGAGGGTTTGGCACAGATACGCAGTATTTT.

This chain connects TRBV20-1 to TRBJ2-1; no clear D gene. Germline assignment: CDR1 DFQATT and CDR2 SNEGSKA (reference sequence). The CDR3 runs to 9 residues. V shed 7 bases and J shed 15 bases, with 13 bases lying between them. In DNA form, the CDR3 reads TGCAGTGAAAACACTGGCGGGTTCTTC. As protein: CSENTGGFF.

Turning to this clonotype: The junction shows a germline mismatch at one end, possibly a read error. In DNA, the CDR3 is TGTGCTAGCAGCTCTCAGACTAGCGGAGGGACCCAGTACTTC. It translates to CASSSQTSGGTQYF. The gene calls are TRBV7-7 and TRBJ2-5, with 9 bases identical to TRBD2. The CDR3 length is 14 residues. Germline-derived CDR1 and CDR2 are SSHAT and FNYEAQ (reference sequence).

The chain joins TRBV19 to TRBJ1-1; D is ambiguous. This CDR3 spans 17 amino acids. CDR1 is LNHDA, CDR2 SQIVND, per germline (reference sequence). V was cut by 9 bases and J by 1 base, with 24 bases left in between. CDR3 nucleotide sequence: TGTGCCAGCCATCTACGATCCGCGGGCGGCCAGAACACTGAAGCTTTCTTT. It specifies CASHLRSAGGQNTEAFF.

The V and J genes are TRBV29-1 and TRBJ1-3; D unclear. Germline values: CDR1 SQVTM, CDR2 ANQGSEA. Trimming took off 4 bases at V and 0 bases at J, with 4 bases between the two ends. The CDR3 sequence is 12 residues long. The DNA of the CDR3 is TGCAGCGTTGTTAGCTCTGGAAACACCATATATTTT. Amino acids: CSVVSSGNTIYF.

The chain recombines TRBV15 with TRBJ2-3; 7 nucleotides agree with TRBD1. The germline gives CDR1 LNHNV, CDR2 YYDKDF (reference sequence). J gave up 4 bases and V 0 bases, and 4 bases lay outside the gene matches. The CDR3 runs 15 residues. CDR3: CATSREDRPSDTQYF. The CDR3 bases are TGTGCCACCAGCAGAGAGGACAGGCCATCAGATACGCAGTATTTT.

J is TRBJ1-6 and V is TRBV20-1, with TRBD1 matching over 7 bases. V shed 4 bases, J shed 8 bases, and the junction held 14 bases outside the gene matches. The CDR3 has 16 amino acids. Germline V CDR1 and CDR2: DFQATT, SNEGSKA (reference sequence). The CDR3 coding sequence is TGCAGTGCTATGGGGGCCCCGGGACAGACAGATTCACCCCTCCACTTT. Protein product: CSAMGAPGQTDSPLHF.

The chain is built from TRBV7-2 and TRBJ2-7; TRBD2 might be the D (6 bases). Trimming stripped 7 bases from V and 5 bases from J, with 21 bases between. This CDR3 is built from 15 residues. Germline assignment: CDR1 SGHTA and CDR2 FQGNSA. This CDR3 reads CASTSGLLKGNEQYF. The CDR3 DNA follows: TGTGCCAGCACCTCGGGACTCCTCAAGGGAAACGAGCAGTACTTC.

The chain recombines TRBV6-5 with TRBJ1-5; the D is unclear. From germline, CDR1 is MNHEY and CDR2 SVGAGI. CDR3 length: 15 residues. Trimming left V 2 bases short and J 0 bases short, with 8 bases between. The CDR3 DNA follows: TGTGCCAGCAGTTACGACATTTATAGCAATCAGCCCCAGCATTTT. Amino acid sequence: CASSYDIYSNQPQHF.

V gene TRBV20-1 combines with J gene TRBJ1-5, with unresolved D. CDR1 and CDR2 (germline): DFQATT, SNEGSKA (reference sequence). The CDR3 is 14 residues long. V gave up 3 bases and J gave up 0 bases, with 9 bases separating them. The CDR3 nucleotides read TGCAGTGCTAGCGGCCAGTTTAGCAATCAGCCCCAGCATTTT. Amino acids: CSASGQFSNQPQHF.

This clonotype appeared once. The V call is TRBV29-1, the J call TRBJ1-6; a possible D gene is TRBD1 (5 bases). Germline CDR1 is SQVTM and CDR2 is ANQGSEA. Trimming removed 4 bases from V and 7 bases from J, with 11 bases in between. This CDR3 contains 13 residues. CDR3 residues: CSVGGTPNSPLHF. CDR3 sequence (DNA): TGCAGCGTTGGGGGGACTCCAAATTCACCCCTCCACTTT.

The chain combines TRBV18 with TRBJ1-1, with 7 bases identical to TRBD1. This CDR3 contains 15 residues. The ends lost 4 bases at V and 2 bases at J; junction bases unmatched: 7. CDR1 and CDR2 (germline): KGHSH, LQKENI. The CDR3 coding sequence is TGTGCCAGCTCACTACAGGGGTTCGAAAACACTGAAGCTTTCTTT. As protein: CASSLQGFENTEAFF.

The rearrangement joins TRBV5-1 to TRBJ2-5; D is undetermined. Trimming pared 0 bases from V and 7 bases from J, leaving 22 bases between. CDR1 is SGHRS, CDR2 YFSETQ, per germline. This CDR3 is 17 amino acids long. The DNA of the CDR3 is TGCGCCAGCAGCTTGGGAGAGTTTACGGGCTTGATGTTGACCCAGTACTTC. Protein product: CASSLGEFTGLMLTQYF. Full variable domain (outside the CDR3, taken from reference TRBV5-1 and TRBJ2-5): KAGVTQTPRYLIKTRGQQVTLSCSPISGHRSVSWYQQTPGQGLQFLFEYFSETQRNKGNFPGRFSGRQFSNSRSEMNVSTLELGDSALYLCASSLGEFTGLMLTQYFGPGTRLLVL.

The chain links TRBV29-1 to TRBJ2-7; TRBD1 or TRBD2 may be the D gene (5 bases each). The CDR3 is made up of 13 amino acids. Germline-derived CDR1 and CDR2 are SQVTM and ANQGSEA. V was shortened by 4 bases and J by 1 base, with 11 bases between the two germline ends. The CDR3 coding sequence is TGCAGCGTTGCGAGGGACGGTTCCTACGAGCAGTACTTC. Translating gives CSVARDGSYEQYF.

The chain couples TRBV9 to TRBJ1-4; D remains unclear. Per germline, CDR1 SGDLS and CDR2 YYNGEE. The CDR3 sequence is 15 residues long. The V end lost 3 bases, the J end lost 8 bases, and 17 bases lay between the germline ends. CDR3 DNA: TGTGCCAGCAGCGGATATTCCGGCCCCGGGGAAAAACTGTTTTTT. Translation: CASSGYSGPGEKLFF. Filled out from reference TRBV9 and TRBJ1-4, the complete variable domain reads DSGVTQTPKHLITATGQRVTLRCSPRSGDLSVYWYQQSLDQGLQFLIQYYNGEERAKGNILERFSAQQFPDLHSELNLSSLELGDSALYFCASSGYSGPGEKLFFGSGTQLSVL.

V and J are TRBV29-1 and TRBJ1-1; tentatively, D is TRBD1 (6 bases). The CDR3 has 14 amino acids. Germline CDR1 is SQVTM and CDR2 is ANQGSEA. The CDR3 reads CTTGDTGGLTEAFF. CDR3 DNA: TGCACCACTGGGGACACCGGGGGACTAACTGAAGCTTTCTTT. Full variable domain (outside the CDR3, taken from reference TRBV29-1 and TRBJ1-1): SAVISQKPSRDICQRGTSLTIQCQVDSQVTMMFWYRQQPGQSLTLIATANQGSEATYESGFVIDKFPISRPNLTFSTLTVSNMSPEDSSIYLCTTGDTGGLTEAFFGQGTRLTVV.

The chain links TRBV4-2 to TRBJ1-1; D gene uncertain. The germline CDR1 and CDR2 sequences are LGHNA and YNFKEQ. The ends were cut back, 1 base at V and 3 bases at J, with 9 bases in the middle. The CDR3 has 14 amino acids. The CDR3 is CASSQAHGDTEAFF. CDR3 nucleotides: TGTGCCAGCAGCCAAGCCCATGGGGACACTGAAGCTTTCTTT.

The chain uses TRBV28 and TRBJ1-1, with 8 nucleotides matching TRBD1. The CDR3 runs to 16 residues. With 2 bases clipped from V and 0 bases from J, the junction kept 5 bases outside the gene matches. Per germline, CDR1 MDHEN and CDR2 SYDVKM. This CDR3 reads CASSLTKDRVNTEAFF. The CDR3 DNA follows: TGTGCCAGCAGTTTAACGAAGGACAGGGTGAACACTGAAGCTTTCTTT.

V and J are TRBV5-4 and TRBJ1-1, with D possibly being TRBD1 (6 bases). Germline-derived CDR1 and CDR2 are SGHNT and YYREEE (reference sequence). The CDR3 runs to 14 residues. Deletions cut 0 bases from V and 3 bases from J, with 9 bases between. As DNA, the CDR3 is TGTGCCAGCAGCTTGGGGGGGCAAGACACTGAAGCTTTCTTT. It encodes CASSLGGQDTEAFF.

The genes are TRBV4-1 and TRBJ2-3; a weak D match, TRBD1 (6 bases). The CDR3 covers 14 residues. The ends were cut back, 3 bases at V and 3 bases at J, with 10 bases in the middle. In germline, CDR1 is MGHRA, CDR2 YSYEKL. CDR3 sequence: CASSHVGATDTQYF. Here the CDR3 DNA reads TGCGCCAGCAGCCATGTGGGGGCAACAGATACGCAGTATTTT.

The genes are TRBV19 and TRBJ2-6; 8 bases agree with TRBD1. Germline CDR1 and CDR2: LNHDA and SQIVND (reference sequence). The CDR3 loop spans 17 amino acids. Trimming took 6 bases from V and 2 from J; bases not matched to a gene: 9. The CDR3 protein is CASRLGQGIAGANVLTF. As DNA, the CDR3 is TGTGCCAGTAGACTCGGACAGGGTATTGCTGGGGCCAACGTCCTGACTTTC.

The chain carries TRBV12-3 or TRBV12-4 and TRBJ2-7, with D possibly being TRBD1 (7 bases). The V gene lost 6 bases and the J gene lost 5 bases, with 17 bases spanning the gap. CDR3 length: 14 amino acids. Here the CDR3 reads CASRRRGRVNEQYF. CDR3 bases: TGTGCCAGCAGGAGGAGGGGGCGCGTCAACGAGCAGTACTTC.

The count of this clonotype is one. The CDR3 loop is CASSLQGRTEAFF. The CDR3 DNA is TGTGCCAGCAGCTTACAGGGGAGGACTGAAGCTTTCTTT. The V call is TRBV7-3, the J call TRBJ1-1; a weak D match, TRBD1 (6 bases). V was pared by 2 bases and J by 5 bases, with 9 bases between. CDR1 is SGHTA and CDR2 is FQGTGA in the germline V gene. The CDR3 covers 13 residues.

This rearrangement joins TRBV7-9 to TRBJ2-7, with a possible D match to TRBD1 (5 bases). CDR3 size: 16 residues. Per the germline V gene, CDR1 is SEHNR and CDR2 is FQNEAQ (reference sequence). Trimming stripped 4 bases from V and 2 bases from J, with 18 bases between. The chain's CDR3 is CASSSSLGLRPYEQYF. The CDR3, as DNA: TGTGCCAGCAGCTCGAGTTTGGGGCTAAGACCCTACGAGCAGTACTTC.

CDR3 DNA sequence: TGTGCCAGCAGTTTACTTTACAGGGACTACACCTTC. Translation gives CASSLLYRDYTF. J is TRBJ1-2 and V is TRBV12-3 or TRBV12-4; maybe TRBD1 (6 bases). V was cut by 2 bases and J by 10 bases, with 11 bases left in between. This CDR3 spans 12 amino acids.

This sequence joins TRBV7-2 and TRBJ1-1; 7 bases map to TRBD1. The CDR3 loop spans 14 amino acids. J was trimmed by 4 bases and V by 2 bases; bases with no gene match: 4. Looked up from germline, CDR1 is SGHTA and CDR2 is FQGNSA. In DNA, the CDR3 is TGTGCCAGCAGCTTATACTCAGGGGGCACTGAAGCTTTCTTT. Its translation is CASSLYSGGTEAFF.

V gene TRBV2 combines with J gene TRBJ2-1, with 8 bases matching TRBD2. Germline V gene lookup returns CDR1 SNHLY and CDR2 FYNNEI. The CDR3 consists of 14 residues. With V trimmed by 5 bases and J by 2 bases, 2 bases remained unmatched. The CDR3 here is CASSSGRTYNEQFF. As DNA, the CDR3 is TGTGCCAGCAGTAGCGGGAGAACCTACAATGAGCAGTTCTTC.

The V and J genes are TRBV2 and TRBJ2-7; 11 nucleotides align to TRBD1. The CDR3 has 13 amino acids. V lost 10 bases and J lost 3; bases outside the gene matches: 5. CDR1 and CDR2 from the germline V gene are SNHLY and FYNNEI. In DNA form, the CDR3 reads TGTGCCAATGGACAGGGGGCCTTCTACGAGCAGTACTTC. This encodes CANGQGAFYEQYF.